The 24 T cell receptor beta chains listed next were all sequenced from one sample in a study of cytomegalovirus exposure and HLA in healthy donors (dated by TCRdb to 2016 to 2017). The library was obtained by the immunoSEQ multiplex PCR assay. TCRdb's version of the immuneACCESS table is confined to in-frame rearrangements and falls short of the full clone set. An unresolved V gene accounts for under half of the shortfall where checked; the remainder is of unknown origin. Across this sample there are about 280,000 clones, with roughly 88% seen only once. Of the sample, over 0.85% falls within the top ten clones. The sample consisted of PBMCs. The receptors originated from a woman aged 18-30 years in good health and CMV-seronegative.

The rearrangement joins TRBV27 to TRBJ2-1; the D gene is possibly TRBD1 (6 bases). CDR1 and CDR2 from the germline V gene are MNHEY and SMNVEV (reference sequence). The V gene lost 5 bases and the J gene lost 4 bases, with 15 bases spanning the gap. CDR3 length equals 15 residues. CDR3 DNA sequence: TGTGCCAGCAGTGCCAGATTCAGGGGATACAATGAGCAGTTCTTC. Amino acids: CASSARFRGYNEQFF.

As regards this clone: Germline is not matched at one junction end, which may reflect a read error. The chain uses TRBV27 and TRBJ1-2; 8 nucleotides align to TRBD1. The germline CDR1 and CDR2 sequences are MNHEY and SMNVEV (reference sequence). This CDR3 spans 14 amino acids. For the CDR3, the DNA is TGTGCCAGCAGTTTATCGATGGACAGGGTTTTAATTAGCTTC. Translation gives CASSLSMDRVLISF.

J is TRBJ2-7 and V is TRBV4-3; maybe TRBD1 (5 bases). Looked up from germline, CDR1 is LGHNA and CDR2 is YSLEER. CDR3 length: 16 residues. V gave up 4 bases and J gave up 5 bases, with 21 bases separating them. CDR3 region: CASSRSPPGSLDEQYF. The CDR3 nucleotides are TGCGCCAGCAGCCGAAGCCCCCCAGGGTCGTTGGACGAGCAGTACTTC.

The chain employs TRBV11-2 and TRBJ1-5; 8 nucleotides match TRBD1. This CDR3 comprises 15 residues. Germline V gives CDR1 SGHAT, CDR2 FQNNGV. J lost 3 bases, V lost 1 base, and 2 bases had no gene match. CDR3 sequence: CASSLGTGLNQPQHF. The CDR3 nucleotides read TGTGCCAGCAGCTTAGGGACAGGGCTCAATCAGCCCCAGCATTTT. The full variable domain, its missing parts supplied by reference TRBV11-2 and TRBJ1-5, is EAGVAQSPRYKIIEKRQSVAFWCNPISGHATLYWYQQILGQGPKLLIQFQNNGVVDDSQLPKDRFSAERLKGVDSTLKIQPAKLEDSAVYLCASSLGTGLNQPQHFGDGTRLSIL.

The rearrangement uses TRBV28 and TRBJ2-7; TRBD1 agrees at 9 bases. The CDR3 is 16 amino acids. Germline V gives CDR1 MDHEN, CDR2 SYDVKM. Trimming took 6 bases from V and 4 from J; bases not matched to a gene: 13. Here the CDR3 reads CASRPLLGTGWYEQYF. CDR3 sequence (DNA): TGTGCCAGCAGACCCCTTCTCGGGACAGGGTGGTACGAGCAGTACTTC.

J is TRBJ1-5 and V is TRBV6-1; D gene ambiguous. The CDR3 is 16 amino acids. Deletions cut 8 bases from V and 2 bases from J, with 19 bases between. Germline V CDR1 and CDR2: MNHNS, SASEGT. The CDR3 coding sequence is TGTGCCAGCTGTGTTGACTCCCTTTGGGGCAATCAGCCCCAGCATTTT. Translation: CASCVDSLWGNQPQHF.

The chain recombines TRBV28 with TRBJ2-7, with 10 nucleotides matching TRBD1. Trimming cost V 3 bases and J 6 bases; bases outside gene matches: 5. Germline values: CDR1 MDHEN, CDR2 SYDVKM. The CDR3 contains 14 residues. CDR3 amino acids: CASSLIRDRGEQYF. For the CDR3, the DNA is TGTGCCAGCAGTTTGATCCGGGACAGGGGCGAGCAGTACTTC.

This chain joins TRBV4-1 and TRBJ2-1; the D gene is possibly TRBD1 (5 bases). Germline CDR1 is MGHRA and CDR2 is YSYEKL. V lost 1 base, J lost 0 bases, and 16 bases lay in between. The CDR3 is made up of 18 amino acids. In DNA, the CDR3 is TGCGCCAGCAGCCAAGCTCATCGGAGCGACAGCTCCTACAATGAGCAGTTCTTC. Translated, it gives CASSQAHRSDSSYNEQFF.

J is TRBJ2-3 and V is TRBV5-1, with a possible D match to TRBD1 (6 bases). Per germline, CDR1 SGHRS and CDR2 YFSETQ. Trimming took off 0 bases at V and 2 bases at J, with 10 bases between the two ends. The CDR3 contains 15 residues. This CDR3 is CASSLVDRNTDTQYF. CDR3 in DNA: TGCGCCAGCAGCTTGGTCGACAGGAACACAGATACGCAGTATTTT.

The count of this clone is one. The V and J genes are TRBV29-1 and TRBJ1-1, with D perhaps TRBD1 (6 bases). Germline V lookup: CDR1 SQVTM, CDR2 ANQGSEA. Trimming took 6 bases from V and 2 from J, leaving 10 bases between them. The CDR3 has 12 residues. The CDR3 bases are TGCAGCGTCGGACAGTTCAACACTGAAGCTTTCTTT. Translated: CSVGQFNTEAFF.

J is TRBJ2-7 and V is TRBV5-1; a possible D gene is TRBD1 (6 bases). V was trimmed by 0 bases and J by 1 base, leaving 8 bases between them. The length of the CDR3 is 14 residues. CDR1 is SGHRS and CDR2 is YFSETQ in the germline V gene. The CDR3, as DNA: TGCGCCAGCAGCTTGGCCGACAGGTCCTACGAGCAGTACTTC. It translates to CASSLADRSYEQYF.

This chain uses TRBV2 with TRBJ2-7, with 7 bases identical to TRBD1. CDR1 and CDR2 (germline): SNHLY, FYNNEI. J gave up 1 base and V 8 bases, and 8 bases lay outside the gene matches. CDR3 length: 14 residues. The CDR3 DNA is TGTGCCAGCGGGGTGGGGACAGAGTCCTACGAGCAGTACTTC. Translated: CASGVGTESYEQYF.

The chain links TRBV28 to TRBJ1-5; D remains unclear. V lost 8 bases and J 6 bases, leaving 8 bases between the germline ends. The germline CDR1 and CDR2 sequences are MDHEN and SYDVKM. The CDR3 has 11 amino acids. The CDR3 protein is CASGSGQPQHF. The DNA for the CDR3 is TGTGCCAGCGGGAGCGGTCAGCCCCAGCATTTT.

The genes are TRBV10-3 and TRBJ2-7; 8 bases are shared with TRBD1. Germline V gene sequence: CDR1 ENHRY, CDR2 SYGVKD. The V gene end was trimmed by 3 bases and the J gene end by 5 bases; junction bases not matched to a gene: 6. The CDR3 spans 14 residues. The CDR3 spells CAISEGQGADEQYF. In nucleotides, the CDR3 is TGTGCCATCAGTGAAGGGCAGGGGGCGGACGAGCAGTACTTC.

In this sample, this clone turned up once. The genes are TRBV4-1 and TRBJ1-4; 7 bases line up with TRBD1. CDR1 is MGHRA, CDR2 YSYEKL, per germline. J gave up 3 bases and V 7 bases, and 14 bases lay outside the gene matches. The CDR3 is made up of 17 amino acids. Here the CDR3 DNA reads TGCGCCAGCAAGAGGGACAGCTTGGAAAGGGCTAATGAAAAACTGTTTTTT. Protein product: CASKRDSLERANEKLFF.

This chain joins TRBV5-1 and TRBJ2-7, with TRBD2 matching 7 bases. Germline assignment: CDR1 SGHRS and CDR2 YFSETQ. The CDR3 covers 16 residues. Trimming at V came to 4 bases and at J to 3 bases, leaving 13 bases not matched to a gene. The CDR3: CASSLQRWEGGYEQYF. The CDR3 nucleotides are TGCGCCAGCAGCCTCCAACGGTGGGAGGGCGGCTACGAGCAGTACTTC.

The chain has TRBV5-1 and TRBJ1-1; 9 nucleotides line up with TRBD1. V was pared by 4 bases and J by 0 bases, with 7 bases of the junction left unmatched. The CDR3 length is 16 residues. Germline loops: CDR1 SGHRS, CDR2 YFSETQ. The CDR3 here is CASSLQGTGLNTEAFF. CDR3 sequence (DNA): TGCGCCAGCAGCCTGCAAGGGACAGGGCTGAACACTGAAGCTTTCTTT.

The CDR3 nucleotides are TGCGCCAGCAGCTTGAGAGGGACAGGGAACACTGAAGCTTTCTTT. It encodes CASSLRGTGNTEAFF. The chain combines TRBV5-1 with TRBJ1-1; 8 bases map to TRBD1. Germline trimming cut 1 base from V and 1 base from J; bases unmatched to any gene: 3. The CDR3 is made up of 15 amino acids. Per the germline V gene, CDR1 is SGHRS and CDR2 is YFSETQ.

The chain joins TRBV28 to TRBJ1-6; D not resolved. Germline assignment: CDR1 MDHEN and CDR2 SYDVKM. There are 15 residues in the CDR3. The V and J ends lost 7 bases and 7 bases respectively, with 17 bases between them. The CDR3 nucleotides read TGTGCCAGCAATATCCAACTATCAACAAATTCACCCCTCCACTTT. Its protein product is CASNIQLSTNSPLHF. The variable domain in full, completed from reference TRBV28 and TRBJ1-6, reads DVKVTQSSRYLVKRTGEKVFLECVQDMDHENMFWYRQDPGLGLRLIYFSYDVKMKEKGDIPEGYSVSREKKERFSLILESASTNQTSMYLCASNIQLSTNSPLHFGNGTRLTVT.

CDR3 protein: CASSPYGVAGPSGNTIYF. The CDR3 nucleotides read TGCGCCAGCAGCCCCTATGGGGTCGCGGGCCCCTCTGGAAACACCATATATTTT. The rearrangement links TRBV4-3 to TRBJ1-3; D ambiguous. Trimming took 4 bases from V and 0 from J, leaving 19 bases between them. Germline CDR1 is LGHNA and CDR2 is YSLEER. CDR3 length: 18 residues.

The chain is built from TRBV6-6 and TRBJ1-5; D is ambiguous. CDR3 length: 14 residues. In germline, CDR1 is MNHNY, CDR2 SVGAGI (reference sequence). V shed 7 bases and J shed 7 bases, with 17 bases lying between them. Written as DNA, the CDR3 is TGTGCCAGCATCCTAAACCCGGGATACCAGCCCCAGCATTTT. Translated, it gives CASILNPGYQPQHF.

The genes are TRBV28 and TRBJ2-3; 9 positions match TRBD2. CDR1 is MDHEN and CDR2 is SYDVKM in the germline V gene. The CDR3 is made up of 15 amino acids. With V trimmed by 5 bases and J by 5 bases, 8 bases remained unmatched. In DNA form, the CDR3 reads TGTGCCAGCAGTCCACCGGGACTAGCTGGAGATACGCAGTATTTT. Protein product: CASSPPGLAGDTQYF.

The chain has TRBV19 and TRBJ2-2; TRBD1 might be the D (5 bases). The CDR3 totals 15 residues. Trimming left V 1 base short and J 3 bases short, with 9 bases between. Germline CDR1 and CDR2: LNHDA and SQIVND (reference sequence). CDR3 loop: CASSIGGSYTGELFF. The CDR3 coding sequence is TGTGCCAGTAGTATAGGGGGCTCGTACACCGGGGAGCTGTTTTTT. Full variable domain (remainder filled in from reference TRBV19 and TRBJ2-2): DGGITQSPKYLFRKEGQNVTLSCEQNLNHDAMYWYRQDPGQGLRLIYYSQIVNDFQKGDIAEGYSVSREKKESFPLTVTSAQKNPTAFYLCASSIGGSYTGELFFGEGSRLTVL.

This chain connects TRBV7-9 to TRBJ2-2; the match to TRBD1 covers 7 bases. V shed 7 bases, J shed 1 base, and the junction held 3 bases outside the gene matches. Germline V CDR1 and CDR2: SEHNR, FQNEAQ (reference sequence). This CDR3 is 14 amino acids long. CDR3 DNA: TGTGCCAGCACCAGACAGGGGAACACCGGGGAGCTGTTTTTT. As protein: CASTRQGNTGELFF. The entire variable domain, with the rest obtained from reference TRBV7-9 and TRBJ2-2, is as follows: DTGVSQNPRHKITKRGQNVTFRCDPISEHNRLYWYRQTLGQGPEFLTYFQNEAQLEKSRLLSDRFSAERPKGSFSTLEIQRTEQGDSAMYLCASTRQGNTGELFFGEGSRLTVL.